The 25 T cell receptor beta chains below come from one sample, sequenced in a study of neoadjuvant nivolumab and ipilimumab in lung cancer (dated by TCRdb to between 2020 and 2021). The sample's time point, from its label and the paper: pretherapy, before neoadjuvant immune checkpoint inhibitors. Receptors were amplified or captured by the immunoSEQ multiplex PCR assay. Imported from immuneACCESS, the table was reduced by TCRdb to in-frame sequences with V and J called. These copies leave out some clones; in studies compared against another copy, an unresolved V gene accounts for under half, and the cause of the remainder is not known. The sample table lists tens of thousands of clones, around 82% of them with a count of one. In total, the top ten clones hold more than 20% of the sample. Sequencing was performed on peripheral blood, taken before neoadjuvant nivolumab, alone or with ipilimumab. The receptors were gathered from an adult with non-small cell lung cancer.

The V and J genes are TRBV14 and TRBJ2-3; the D gene could be TRBD1 or TRBD2 (5 bases each). Per germline, CDR1 SGHDN and CDR2 FVKESK. V lost 6 bases and J lost 4, with 17 bases in between. The CDR3 sequence is 15 residues long. The CDR3, as DNA: TGTGCCAGCAGACATACAGGTATCGGGGCAGATACGCAGTATTTT. It specifies CASRHTGIGADTQYF.

This rearrangement joins TRBV7-2 to TRBJ2-2; perhaps TRBD2 as D (5 bases). The V gene's germline CDR1 is SGHTA and CDR2 FQGNSA. The CDR3 runs 15 residues. V was clipped by 5 bases and J by 1 base, with 11 bases between them. CDR3 bases: TGTGCCAGCAGCCTGGCGGGCGGGAACACCGGGGAGCTGTTTTTT. Translating gives CASSLAGGNTGELFF.

The chain uses TRBV5-1 and TRBJ2-7, with D tentatively TRBD2 (6 bases). This CDR3 region has 14 residues. The germline V gene encodes CDR1 SGHRS and CDR2 YFSETQ. Deletions cut 2 bases from V and 3 bases from J, with 12 bases between. The CDR3 DNA is TGCGCCAGCAGCTTTACTCCGCGGGGCTACGAGCAGTACTTC. This encodes CASSFTPRGYEQYF. Full variable domain (rest looked up from reference TRBV5-1 and TRBJ2-7): KAGVTQTPRYLIKTRGQQVTLSCSPISGHRSVSWYQQTPGQGLQFLFEYFSETQRNKGNFPGRFSGRQFSNSRSEMNVSTLELGDSALYLCASSFTPRGYEQYFGPGTRLTVT.

This clone has a single count. The chain carries TRBV2 and TRBJ2-7; 9 bases are shared with TRBD1. CDR1 is SNHLY and CDR2 is FYNNEI in the germline V gene. The CDR3 contains 16 residues. The junction had 8 bases not matched to a gene; V was cut back by 2 bases and J by 3 bases. The chain's CDR3 is CASSEIGTGTNYEQYF. CDR3 nucleotide sequence: TGTGCCAGCAGTGAAATTGGGACAGGGACGAACTACGAGCAGTACTTC.

Only one count was recorded for this clone. The chain links TRBV11-2 to TRBJ2-6, with D maybe TRBD1 (6 bases). There are 14 residues in the CDR3. Trimming left V 2 bases short and J 9 bases short, with 11 bases between. Germline loops: CDR1 SGHAT, CDR2 FQNNGV. CDR3 in amino acids: CASSLPQGINVLTF. CDR3 DNA sequence: TGTGCCAGCAGCTTACCACAGGGAATCAACGTCCTGACTTTC.

This rearrangement joins TRBV5-1 to TRBJ2-2, with D unresolved. The CDR3 consists of 14 residues. Germline V gene sequence: CDR1 SGHRS, CDR2 YFSETQ. Trimming cost V 4 bases and J 1 base, with 8 bases left between them. CDR3 sequence (DNA): TGCGCCAGCAGCCAGGACCAGAACACCGGGGAGCTGTTTTTT. This sequence encodes CASSQDQNTGELFF.

The rearrangement joins TRBV10-3 to TRBJ2-7; 9 nucleotides line up with TRBD2. There are 15 residues in the CDR3. The germline gives CDR1 ENHRY, CDR2 SYGVKD. Losses at the gene ends were 2 bases for V and 5 bases for J; bases not matched to a gene: 7. CDR3 nucleotides: TGTGCCATCAGTGAGCAGCGGGGGGCTTCCGACGAGCAGTACTTC. It specifies CAISEQRGASDEQYF.

J is TRBJ1-2 and V is TRBV30; 7 bases fit TRBD1. Losses at the gene ends were 2 bases for V and 9 bases for J; bases not matched to a gene: 9. The germline V gene has CDR1 GTSNPN and CDR2 SVGIG (reference sequence). There are 13 residues in the CDR3. CDR3 coding DNA: TGTGCCTGGAGTAATTCAGGACAGGCGAGCTACACCTTC. It encodes CAWSNSGQASYTF.

V is TRBV11-2 and J is TRBJ1-5; 7 nucleotides align to TRBD1. CDR1 and CDR2 (germline): SGHAT, FQNNGV. J was trimmed by 5 bases and V by 0 bases; bases with no gene match: 7. This CDR3 contains 16 residues. DNA of the CDR3: TGTGCCAGCAGCTTAGATTCGAGGGGGCTCGATCAGCCCCAGCATTTT. Amino acids: CASSLDSRGLDQPQHF.

The chain recombines TRBV5-1 with TRBJ2-3; D assignment may be TRBD1 or TRBD2 (5 bases each). With 1 base removed from V and 4 bases from J, the gap between germline ends came to 10 bases. Germline V lookup: CDR1 SGHRS, CDR2 YFSETQ. This CDR3 contains 14 residues. CDR3 in amino acids: CASSLMRGADTQYF. In nucleotides, the CDR3 is TGCGCCAGCAGCTTGATGAGGGGTGCAGATACGCAGTATTTT.

This clone came up once. The rearrangement uses TRBV30 and TRBJ2-6; D possibly corresponds to TRBD2 (6 bases). CDR1 is GTSNPN, CDR2 SVGIG, per germline (reference sequence). The V end lost 8 bases, the J end lost 4 bases, and 18 bases lay between the germline ends. CDR3 size: 15 residues. CDR3 loop: CARNTPGSGANVLTF. The CDR3 DNA reads TGTGCCCGAAATACCCCCGGGAGCGGGGCCAACGTCCTGACTTTC.

In its sample, this clone was seen a few times. The J gene is TRBJ1-2, the V gene TRBV7-8; 10 bases agree with TRBD1. The CDR3 runs 15 residues. V lost 2 bases to trimming and J lost 6 bases; unmatched junction nucleotides: 6. Germline lookup yields CDR1 SGHVS and CDR2 FQNEAQ. In DNA, the CDR3 is TGTGCCAGCAGCTTAAAGACAGGGGGCGAAGATGGCTACACCTTC. This translates into CASSLKTGGEDGYTF. The full variable domain, completed using reference TRBV7-8 and TRBJ1-2, is GAGVSQSPRYKVAKRGQDVALRCDPISGHVSLFWYQQALGQGPEFLTYFQNEAQLDKSGLPSDRFFAERPEGSVSTLKIQRTQQEDSAVYLCASSLKTGGEDGYTFGSGTRLTVV.

V usage is TRBV11-2 and J usage is TRBJ2-2; tentative D call: TRBD2 (6 bases). This CDR3 comprises 15 residues. Germline V gene data show CDR1 as SGHAT and CDR2 as FQNNGV. Trimming took 5 bases from V and 4 from J, leaving 14 bases between them. CDR3 in amino acids: CASSLTGGSTGELFF. The CDR3 bases are TGTGCCAGCAGCCTGACTGGAGGGTCCACCGGGGAGCTGTTTTTT.

This sequence joins TRBV11-2 and TRBJ2-3; a weak D match, TRBD1 (6 bases). The CDR3 is 13 residues long. Germline V CDR1 and CDR2: SGHAT, FQNNGV. V lost 5 bases to trimming and J lost 8 bases, with 14 bases between them. The CDR3 loop reads CASSPGTFSTQYF. The CDR3 DNA is TGTGCCAGCAGCCCAGGGACATTTAGTACGCAGTATTTT.

The chain couples TRBV19 to TRBJ1-2; 7 bases line up with TRBD1. The CDR3 is 14 residues long. Germline assignment: CDR1 LNHDA and CDR2 SQIVND (reference sequence). V trimming: 4 bases; J trimming: 2 bases; junction bases outside the gene matches: 4. The CDR3 coding sequence is TGTGCCAGTAGTACGGGACAGCCGAACTATGGCTACACCTTC. Translated, it gives CASSTGQPNYGYTF.

A note on this clone: A junction boundary mismatches the germline segment, possibly from a read error. The CDR3 region has the DNA TGTGCCAGCAGCTCTTTCGGGGGTGGCCTCGACTTT. Translation gives CASSSFGGGLDF. This chain joins TRBV11-3 and TRBJ1-1; weak D call: TRBD1 (5 bases). The CDR3 totals 12 residues. Germline CDR1 reads SGHNT; CDR2 reads YENEEA.

CDR3 loop: CSVAQSGEGEQYF. The CDR3 nucleotides read TGCAGCGTTGCCCAATCAGGGGAAGGCGAGCAGTACTTC. The chain uses TRBV29-1 and TRBJ2-7, with D perhaps matching TRBD1 (6 bases). This CDR3 comprises 13 residues. Trimming shortened V by 4 bases and J by 6 bases, and 16 bases separated the two germline ends. Germline CDR1 SQVTM, CDR2 ANQGSEA.

This clone was counted between two and nine times. This chain connects TRBV29-1 to TRBJ2-3; 7 positions match TRBD2. V lost 7 bases to trimming and J lost 3 bases; unmatched junction nucleotides: 10. The CDR3 extends over 14 amino acids. Germline-derived CDR1 and CDR2 are SQVTM and ANQGSEA. The CDR3 nucleotides read TGCAGCGGACGGATGGGAGCGGGAACAGATACGCAGTATTTT. Protein sequence: CSGRMGAGTDTQYF.

This chain connects TRBV7-2 to TRBJ1-2, with D maybe TRBD1 (5 bases). CDR3 length: 13 residues. Deletions cut 3 bases from V and 7 bases from J, with 12 bases between. Germline V gene lookup returns CDR1 SGHTA and CDR2 FQGNSA. The CDR3 DNA sequence: TGTGCCAGCAGCTTCTCACAGGCGGCTGGCTACACCTTC. Its translation is CASSFSQAAGYTF.

The chain recombines TRBV7-2 with TRBJ2-1, with TRBD2 matching over 7 bases. This CDR3 is built from 15 residues. Trimming removed 3 bases from V and 9 bases from J; junction bases left unmatched: 11. CDR1 and CDR2 (germline): SGHTA, FQGNSA. CDR3 sequence (DNA): TGTGCCAGCAGCTTTACCAGCGGGACCGGGGGTGAGCAGTTCTTC. Protein product: CASSFTSGTGGEQFF.

The chain joins TRBV6-5 to TRBJ2-5; 7 bases agree with TRBD1. Germline V gives CDR1 MNHEY, CDR2 SVGAGI. The CDR3 runs to 14 residues. Germline trimming cut 2 bases from V and 3 bases from J; bases unmatched to any gene: 3. The CDR3: CASSYGQAEETQYF. CDR3 nucleotides: TGTGCCAGCAGTTACGGACAGGCAGAAGAGACCCAGTACTTC.

This sequence joins TRBV29-1 and TRBJ1-4; D perhaps matches TRBD1 (5 bases). This CDR3 has 14 amino acids. Germline CDR1 SQVTM, CDR2 ANQGSEA. The germline V and J ends were trimmed by 7 bases and 8 bases, with 20 bases remaining between them. The CDR3 is CSATLLGKGEKLFF. The DNA for the CDR3 is TGCAGCGCAACCTTACTAGGGAAGGGGGAAAAACTGTTTTTT. The full variable domain, rest sourced from reference TRBV29-1 and TRBJ1-4, is SAVISQKPSRDICQRGTSLTIQCQVDSQVTMMFWYRQQPGQSLTLIATANQGSEATYESGFVIDKFPISRPNLTFSTLTVSNMSPEDSSIYLCSATLLGKGEKLFFGSGTQLSVL.

The CDR3 bases are TGCGCCAGCAGATGGGGACTAGCGGGAGAGACCCAGTACTTC. This sequence encodes CASRWGLAGETQYF. V gene TRBV10-2 combines with J gene TRBJ2-5; TRBD2 matches at 12 bases. CDR1 and CDR2 (germline): WSHSY, SAAADI. The CDR3 loop spans 14 amino acids. V lost 6 bases, J lost 4 bases, and 3 bases stayed unmatched.

This clone was picked up a small number of times. This chain uses TRBV2 with TRBJ1-2; D remains unclear. From germline, CDR1 is SNHLY and CDR2 FYNNEI. The V end lost 8 bases, the J end lost 2 bases, and 9 bases lay between the germline ends. The CDR3 contains 12 residues. The CDR3 DNA reads as TGTGCCAGCGCGGCGACGAACTATGGCTACACCTTC. It codes for CASAATNYGYTF.

The genes are TRBV6-1 and TRBJ1-5, with no clear D. The CDR3 runs 14 residues. Trimming left V 1 base short and J 4 bases short, with 8 bases between. The germline CDR1 and CDR2 sequences are MNHNS and SASEGT. The CDR3 nucleotides read TGTGCCAGCAGTGAAGTGGGTCTGAATCAGCCCCAGCATTTT. Protein: CASSEVGLNQPQHF.